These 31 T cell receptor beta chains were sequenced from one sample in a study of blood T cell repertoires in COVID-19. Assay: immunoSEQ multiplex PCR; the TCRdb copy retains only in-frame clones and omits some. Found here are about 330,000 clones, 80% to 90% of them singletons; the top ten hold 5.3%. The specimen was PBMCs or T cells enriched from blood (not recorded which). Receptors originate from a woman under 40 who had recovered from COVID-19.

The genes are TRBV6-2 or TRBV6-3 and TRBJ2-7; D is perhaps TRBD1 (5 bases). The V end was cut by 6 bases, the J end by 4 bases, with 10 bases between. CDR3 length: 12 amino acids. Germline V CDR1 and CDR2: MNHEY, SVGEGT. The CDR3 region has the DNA TGTGCCAGCAGCCTACAGGCTTACGAGCAGTACTTC. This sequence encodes CASSLQAYEQYF.

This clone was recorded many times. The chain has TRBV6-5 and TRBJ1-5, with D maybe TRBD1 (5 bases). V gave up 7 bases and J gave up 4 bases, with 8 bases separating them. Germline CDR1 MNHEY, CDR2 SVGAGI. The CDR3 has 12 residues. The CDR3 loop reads CASNRGNQPQHF. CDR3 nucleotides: TGTGCCAGCAATCGGGGGAATCAGCCCCAGCATTTT.

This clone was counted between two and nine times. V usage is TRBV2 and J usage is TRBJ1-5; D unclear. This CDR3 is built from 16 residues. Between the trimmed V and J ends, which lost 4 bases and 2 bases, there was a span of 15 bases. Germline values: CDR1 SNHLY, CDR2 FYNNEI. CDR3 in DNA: TGTGCCAGCAGTGGTGTGAGGGAGTGGGGCAATCAGCCCCAGCATTTT. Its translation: CASSGVREWGNQPQHF.

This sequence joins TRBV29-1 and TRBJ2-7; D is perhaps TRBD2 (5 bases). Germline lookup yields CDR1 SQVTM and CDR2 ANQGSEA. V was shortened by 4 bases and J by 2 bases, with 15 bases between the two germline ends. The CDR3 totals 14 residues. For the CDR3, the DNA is TGCAGCGTTGTCGCGGAGGTTCCCCCCTACGAGCAGTACTTC. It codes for CSVVAEVPPYEQYF.

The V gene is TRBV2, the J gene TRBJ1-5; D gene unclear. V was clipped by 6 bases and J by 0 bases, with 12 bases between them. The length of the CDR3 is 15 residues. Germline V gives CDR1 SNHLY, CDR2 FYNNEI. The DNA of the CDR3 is TGTGCCAGCAGGGGAGGGTCATATAGCAATCAGCCCCAGCATTTT. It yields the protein CASRGGSYSNQPQHF.

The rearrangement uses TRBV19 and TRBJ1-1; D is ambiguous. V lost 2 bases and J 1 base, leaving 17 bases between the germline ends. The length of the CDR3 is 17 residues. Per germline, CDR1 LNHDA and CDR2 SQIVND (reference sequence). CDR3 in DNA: TGTGCCAGTAGTATAATACGACCCGACCGGAGGAACACTGAAGCTTTCTTT. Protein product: CASSIIRPDRRNTEAFF.

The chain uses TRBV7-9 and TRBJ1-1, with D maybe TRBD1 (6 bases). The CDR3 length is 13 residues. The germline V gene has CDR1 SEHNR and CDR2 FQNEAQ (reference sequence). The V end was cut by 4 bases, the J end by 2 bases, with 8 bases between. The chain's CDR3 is CASSWTANTEAFF. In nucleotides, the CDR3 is TGTGCCAGCAGCTGGACAGCCAACACTGAAGCTTTCTTT.

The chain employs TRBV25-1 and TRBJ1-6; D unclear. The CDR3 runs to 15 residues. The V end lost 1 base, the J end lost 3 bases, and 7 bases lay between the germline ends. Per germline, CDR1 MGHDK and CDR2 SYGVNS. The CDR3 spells CASSESNSYNSPLHF. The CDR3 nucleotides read TGTGCCAGCAGTGAATCTAACAGCTATAATTCACCCCTCCACTTT. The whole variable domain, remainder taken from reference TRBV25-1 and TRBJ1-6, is EADIYQTPRYLVIGTGKKITLECSQTMGHDKMYWYQQDPGMELHLIHYSYGVNSTEKGDLSSESTVSRIRTEHFPLTLESARPSHTSQYLCASSESNSYNSPLHFGNGTRLTVT.

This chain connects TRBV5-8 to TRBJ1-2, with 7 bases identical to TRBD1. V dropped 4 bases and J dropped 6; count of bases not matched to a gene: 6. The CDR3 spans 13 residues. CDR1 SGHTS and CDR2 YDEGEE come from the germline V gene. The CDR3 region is CASSRDRDHGYTF. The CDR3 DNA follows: TGTGCCAGCAGCCGTGACAGGGACCATGGCTACACCTTC. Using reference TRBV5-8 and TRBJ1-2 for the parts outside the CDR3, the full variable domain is EAGVTQSPTHLIKTRGQQATLRCSPISGHTSVYWYQQALGLGLQFLLWYDEGEERNRGNFPPRFSGRQFPNYSSELNVNALELEDSALYLCASSRDRDHGYTFGSGTRLTVV.

CDR3 in amino acids: CASSLGDRGSGQPQHF. DNA for the CDR3: TGTGCCAGCAGCTTAGGGGACAGGGGTAGTGGACAGCCCCAGCATTTT. J is TRBJ1-5 and V is TRBV7-3; 10 bases line up with TRBD1. Germline-derived CDR1 and CDR2 are SGHTA and FQGTGA. The CDR3 is 16 amino acids. Losses at the gene ends were 2 bases for V and 7 bases for J; bases not matched to a gene: 8.

CDR3 amino acids: CASSQAWGHQPQHF. The CDR3 DNA reads as TGTGCCAGCAGCCAAGCTTGGGGGCATCAGCCCCAGCATTTT. This rearrangement joins TRBV3-1 (or the pseudogene TRBV3-2) to TRBJ1-5; the D gene is possibly TRBD1 (6 bases). The germline V gene has CDR1 LGHDT and CDR2 YNNKEL (reference sequence). V dropped 1 base and J dropped 5 bases, with 9 bases sitting between them. The CDR3 extends over 14 amino acids.

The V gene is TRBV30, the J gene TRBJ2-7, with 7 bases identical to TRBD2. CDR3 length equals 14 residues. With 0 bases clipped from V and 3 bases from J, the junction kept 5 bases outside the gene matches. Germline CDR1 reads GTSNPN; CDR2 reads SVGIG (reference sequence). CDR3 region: CAWSVLGGNYEQYF. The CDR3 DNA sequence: TGTGCCTGGAGTGTATTGGGAGGGAACTACGAGCAGTACTTC.

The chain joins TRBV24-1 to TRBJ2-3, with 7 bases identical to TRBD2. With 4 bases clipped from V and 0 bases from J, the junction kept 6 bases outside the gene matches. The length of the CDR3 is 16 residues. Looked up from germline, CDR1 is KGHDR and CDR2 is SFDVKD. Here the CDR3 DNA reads TGTGCCACCAGTGACCCAAGCGGGGATAGCACAGATACGCAGTATTTT. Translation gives CATSDPSGDSTDTQYF.

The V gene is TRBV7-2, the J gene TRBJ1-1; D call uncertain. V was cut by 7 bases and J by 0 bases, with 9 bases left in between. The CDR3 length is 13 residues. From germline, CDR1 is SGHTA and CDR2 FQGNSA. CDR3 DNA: TGTGCCAGCACCCTGCAGTTGAACACTGAAGCTTTCTTT. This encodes CASTLQLNTEAFF.

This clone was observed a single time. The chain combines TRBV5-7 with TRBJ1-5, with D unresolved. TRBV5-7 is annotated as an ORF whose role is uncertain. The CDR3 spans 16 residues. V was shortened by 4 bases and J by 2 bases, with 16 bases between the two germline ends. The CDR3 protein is CASSQSDGGGNQPQHF. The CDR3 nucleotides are TGTGCCAGCAGCCAATCAGACGGCGGAGGCAATCAGCCCCAGCATTTT.

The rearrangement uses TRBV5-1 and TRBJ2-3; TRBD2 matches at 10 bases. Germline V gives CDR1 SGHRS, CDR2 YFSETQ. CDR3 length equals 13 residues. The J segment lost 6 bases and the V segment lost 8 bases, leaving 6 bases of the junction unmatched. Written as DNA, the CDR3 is TGCGCCAGTACTAGCGGGGTCGAGGATACGCAGTATTTT. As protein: CASTSGVEDTQYF.

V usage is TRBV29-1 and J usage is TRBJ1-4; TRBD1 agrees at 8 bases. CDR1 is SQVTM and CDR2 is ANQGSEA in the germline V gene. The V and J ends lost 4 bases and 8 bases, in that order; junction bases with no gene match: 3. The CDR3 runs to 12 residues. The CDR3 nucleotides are TGCAGCGTTGGGACAGGGTACGAAAAACTGTTTTTT. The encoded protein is CSVGTGYEKLFF. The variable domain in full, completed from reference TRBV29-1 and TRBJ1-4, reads SAVISQKPSRDICQRGTSLTIQCQVDSQVTMMFWYRQQPGQSLTLIATANQGSEATYESGFVIDKFPISRPNLTFSTLTVSNMSPEDSSIYLCSVGTGYEKLFFGSGTQLSVL.

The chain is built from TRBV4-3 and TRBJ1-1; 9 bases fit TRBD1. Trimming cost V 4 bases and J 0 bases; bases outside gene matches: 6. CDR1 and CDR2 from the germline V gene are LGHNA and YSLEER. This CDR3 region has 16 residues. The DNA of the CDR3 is TGCGCCAGCAGCCCTCGGACAGGGGACATGAACACTGAAGCTTTCTTT. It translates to CASSPRTGDMNTEAFF.

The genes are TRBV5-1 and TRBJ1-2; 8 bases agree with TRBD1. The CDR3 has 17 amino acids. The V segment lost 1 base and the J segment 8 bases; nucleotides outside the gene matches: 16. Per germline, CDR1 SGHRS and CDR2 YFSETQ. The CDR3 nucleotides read TGCGCCAGCAGCTTGCCTCGAAATGGACAGGGCGTACTCGGCTACACCTTC. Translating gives CASSLPRNGQGVLGYTF.

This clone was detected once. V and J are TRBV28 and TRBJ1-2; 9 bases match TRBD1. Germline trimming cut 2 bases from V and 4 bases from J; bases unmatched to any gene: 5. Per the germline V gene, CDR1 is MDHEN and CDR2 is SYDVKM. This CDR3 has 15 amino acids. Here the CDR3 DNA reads TGTGCCAGCAGTTTAGGGGGACAGGGACTCTATGGCTACACCTTC. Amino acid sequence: CASSLGGQGLYGYTF.

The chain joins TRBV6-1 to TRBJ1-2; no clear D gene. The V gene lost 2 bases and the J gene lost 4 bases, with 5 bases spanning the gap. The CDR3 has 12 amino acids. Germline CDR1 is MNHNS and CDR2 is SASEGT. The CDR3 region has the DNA TGTGCCAGCAGTGAAAACAGCTATGGCTACACCTTC. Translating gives CASSENSYGYTF.

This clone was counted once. The CDR3 sequence: CASSWIQGAEAFF. CDR3 in DNA: TGTGCCAGCAGTTGGATCCAGGGGGCTGAAGCTTTCTTT. The chain uses TRBV28 and TRBJ1-1; 7 nucleotides match TRBD1. J lost 6 bases, V lost 4 bases, and 5 bases had no gene match. This CDR3 has 13 residues. Looked up from germline, CDR1 is MDHEN and CDR2 is SYDVKM.

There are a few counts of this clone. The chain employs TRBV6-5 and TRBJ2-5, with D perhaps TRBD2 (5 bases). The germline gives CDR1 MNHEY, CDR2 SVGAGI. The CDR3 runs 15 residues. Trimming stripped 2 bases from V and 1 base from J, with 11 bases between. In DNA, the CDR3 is TGTGCCAGCAGTTACGCGGGCCTCTCCCAAGAGACCCAGTACTTC. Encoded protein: CASSYAGLSQETQYF.

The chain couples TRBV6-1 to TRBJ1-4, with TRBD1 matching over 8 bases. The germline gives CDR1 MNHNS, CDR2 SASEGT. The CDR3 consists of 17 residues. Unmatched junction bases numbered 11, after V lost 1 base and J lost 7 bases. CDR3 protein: CASSEDNPGGDGEKLFF. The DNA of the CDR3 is TGTGCCAGCAGTGAAGACAATCCAGGGGGCGATGGTGAAAAACTGTTTTTT.

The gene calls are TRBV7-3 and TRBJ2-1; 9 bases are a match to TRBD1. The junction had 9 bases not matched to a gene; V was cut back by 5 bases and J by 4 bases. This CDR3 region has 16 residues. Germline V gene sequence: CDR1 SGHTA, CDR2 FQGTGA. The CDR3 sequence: CASSPDLGTGYNEQFF. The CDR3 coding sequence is TGTGCCAGCAGCCCCGACCTCGGGACAGGGTACAATGAGCAGTTCTTC.

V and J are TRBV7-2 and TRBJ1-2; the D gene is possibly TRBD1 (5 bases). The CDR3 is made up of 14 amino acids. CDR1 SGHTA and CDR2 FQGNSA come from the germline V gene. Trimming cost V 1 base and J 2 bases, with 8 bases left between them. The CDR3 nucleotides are TGTGCCAGCAGCTTAGAGGGGCTCAACTATGGCTACACCTTC. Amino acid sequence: CASSLEGLNYGYTF.

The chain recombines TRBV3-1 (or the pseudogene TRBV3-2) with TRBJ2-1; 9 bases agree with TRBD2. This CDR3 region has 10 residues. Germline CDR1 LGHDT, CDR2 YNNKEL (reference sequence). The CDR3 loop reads CGGGANEQFF. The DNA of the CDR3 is TGTGGCGGGGGGGCCAATGAGCAGTTCTTC.

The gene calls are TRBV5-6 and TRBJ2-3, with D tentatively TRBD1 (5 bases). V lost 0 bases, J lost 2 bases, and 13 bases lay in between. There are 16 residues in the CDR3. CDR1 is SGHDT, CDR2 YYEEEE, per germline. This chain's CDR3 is CASSLVQGIVTDTQYF. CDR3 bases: TGTGCCAGCAGCTTGGTCCAGGGAATTGTCACAGATACGCAGTATTTT.

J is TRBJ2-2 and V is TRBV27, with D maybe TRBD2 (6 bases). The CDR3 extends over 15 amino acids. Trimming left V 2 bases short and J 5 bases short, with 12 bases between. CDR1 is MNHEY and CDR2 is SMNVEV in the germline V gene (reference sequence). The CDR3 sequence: CASSLKGRYTGELFF. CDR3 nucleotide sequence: TGTGCCAGCAGTTTAAAGGGGAGGTATACCGGGGAGCTGTTTTTT.

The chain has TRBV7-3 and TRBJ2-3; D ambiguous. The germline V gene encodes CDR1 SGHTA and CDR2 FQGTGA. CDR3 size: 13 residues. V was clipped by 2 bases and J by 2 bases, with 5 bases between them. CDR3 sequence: CASSLGFTDTQYF. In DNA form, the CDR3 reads TGTGCCAGCAGCTTAGGCTTCACAGATACGCAGTATTTT.

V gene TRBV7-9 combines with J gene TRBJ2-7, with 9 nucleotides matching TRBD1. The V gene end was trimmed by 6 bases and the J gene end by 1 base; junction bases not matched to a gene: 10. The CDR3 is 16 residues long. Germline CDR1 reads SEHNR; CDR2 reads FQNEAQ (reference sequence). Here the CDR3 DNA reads TGTGCCAGCAGGGGGCTGGGGACAGGGAGTTCCTACGAGCAGTACTTC. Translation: CASRGLGTGSSYEQYF.